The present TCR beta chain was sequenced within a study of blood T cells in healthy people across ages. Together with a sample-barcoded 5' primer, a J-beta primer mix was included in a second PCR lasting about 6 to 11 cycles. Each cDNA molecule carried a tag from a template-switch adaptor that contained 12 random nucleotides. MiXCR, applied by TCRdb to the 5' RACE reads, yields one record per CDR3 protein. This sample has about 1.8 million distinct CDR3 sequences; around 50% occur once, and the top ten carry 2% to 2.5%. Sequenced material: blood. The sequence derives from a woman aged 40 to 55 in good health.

The CDR3 region has the DNA TGCGCCAGCAGCTCCGGCGGGGGTTTGTCGGAGGCGAAACTGTTTTTT. Translating it yields CASSSGGGLSEAKLFF. J is TRBJ1-4 and V is TRBV5-1, with D possibly TRBD1 on 5 matching bases. V was pared by 3 bases and J by 11 bases, with 23 bases between. CDR1 is SGHRS, CDR2 YFSETQ, per germline. The CDR3 consists of 16 residues. The full variable domain, its missing parts supplied by reference TRBV5-1 and TRBJ1-4, is KAGVTQTPRYLIKTRGQQVTLSCSPISGHRSVSWYQQTPGQGLQFLFEYFSETQRNKGNFPGRFSGRQFSNSRSEMNVSTLELGDSALYLCASSSGGGLSEAKLFFGSGTQLSVL.